This TCR beta chain was recovered during a study of graft-versus-host responses after intestinal transplantation. Clones were read by immunoSEQ multiplex PCR, and TCRdb kept only the in-frame ones, dropping some. This sample has some 110,000 clones, with 85% to 95% found just once. This clone was detected only once. Its antigen is undetermined. Germline-derived CDR1 and CDR2 are SNHLY and FYNNEI. The trim removed 5 bases at V and 4 bases at J, leaving 10 bases unmatched. The CDR3 has 15 residues. The TCR originated in a human donor who was the organ donor for an intestinal transplant. This sample comprised unstimulated CD4+ T cells sorted from spleen or lymph node cells, obtained before transplant. The chain carries TRBV2 and TRBJ2-5; 7 nucleotides align to TRBD2. CDR3 amino acids: CASSFGREGGETQYF. Here the CDR3 DNA reads TGTGCCAGCAGTTTCGGCAGGGAGGGAGGAGAGACCCAGTACTTC.